Reported below is one T cell receptor (beta chain). Its antigen is not known. With a much larger clone just one base away, this may be a read error. These data come from a study of CD8 T cells in ankylosing spondylitis. CDR1 is SEHNR and CDR2 is FQNEAQ in the germline V gene (reference sequence). With 3 bases removed from V and 9 bases from J, the gap between germline ends came to 14 bases. The CDR3 totals 13 residues. From the 5' RACE reads, TCRdb called clonotypes with MiXCR, one entry per CDR3 protein. There are about 130,000 distinct CDR3 sequences in the sample; around 7.9% occur only once, and 9.5% to 15% lies in the top ten. Findings of the study overall: Clones tied to disease were said to be significantly enriched in matched ankylosing spondylitis synovial fluid. Seven to nine highly homologous variants made up a TCR beta motif that seemed to typify ankylosing spondylitis blood. In synovial fluid and blood from reactive arthritis, some motif variants were previously reported. Disease-linked clones bore a CD8+ phenotype and were relatively rare in peripheral blood.

The V and J genes are TRBV7-9 and TRBJ1-2; D uncertain. The TCR sequence derives from a female donor with ankylosing spondylitis or in good health (not recorded which). Sequenced material: blood, either unsorted or a sorted T cell fraction (not recorded which). CDR3 region: CASSLALDDSYTF. The CDR3 DNA sequence: TGTGCCAGCAGCTTGGCCCTCGACGATAGCTACACCTTC.